Each of the 19 T cell receptor beta chains below was sequenced from the same sample in a study of PD-1 blockade in classical Hodgkin lymphoma. Clones were read by immunoSEQ multiplex PCR, and TCRdb kept only the in-frame ones, dropping some. The data hold around 31,000 clones, with over 75% observed a single time. Time point given: cycle 4 day 1 (C4D1), after more than five weeks of nivolumab. Following autologous stem cell transplantation, relapse occurred in every patient, and exposure to brentuximab vedotin varied. This sample comprised peripheral blood mononuclear cells (PBMCs), obtained before the fourth cycle of nivolumab. The receptor source for this set is a human donor with classical Hodgkin lymphoma.

This chain links TRBV19 with TRBJ2-1, with 12 positions matching TRBD2. With 6 bases clipped from V and 7 bases from J, the junction kept 7 bases outside the gene matches. This CDR3 contains 15 residues. Germline lookup yields CDR1 LNHDA and CDR2 SQIVND (reference sequence). CDR3 loop: CASRKTSGSTNEQFF. DNA for the CDR3: TGTGCCAGTAGGAAGACTAGCGGGAGTACAAATGAGCAGTTCTTC.

The V and J genes are TRBV5-8 and TRBJ2-3, with TRBD1 matching over 9 bases. After removal of 4 bases from V and 2 bases from J, the junction contained 5 bases not matched to a gene. The CDR3 covers 15 residues. CDR1 SGHTS and CDR2 YDEGEE come from the germline V gene. The DNA of the CDR3 is TGTGCCAGCAGCCCCGGGACAGGGAACACAGATACGCAGTATTTT. Its protein product is CASSPGTGNTDTQYF.

The gene calls are TRBV10-3 and TRBJ1-6, with 9 positions matching TRBD1. The V and J ends lost 4 bases and 9 bases, in that order; junction bases with no gene match: 4. There are 14 residues in the CDR3. CDR1 is ENHRY, CDR2 SYGVKD, per germline. The CDR3 loop reads CAISGTGDGSPLHF. In nucleotides, the CDR3 is TGTGCCATCAGTGGGACAGGGGATGGTTCACCCCTCCACTTT.

The CDR3: CASSRGRVYGYTF. CDR3 nucleotides: TGCGCCAGCAGCCGAGGACGGGTCTATGGCTACACCTTC. The chain employs TRBV4-3 and TRBJ1-2; D gene uncertain. The CDR3 is 13 amino acids. The germline V and J ends were trimmed by 4 bases and 4 bases, with 10 bases remaining between them. CDR1 and CDR2 from the germline V gene are LGHNA and YSLEER.

The V call is TRBV29-1, the J call TRBJ2-1; a possible D gene is TRBD1 (7 bases). V was clipped by 7 bases and J by 8 bases, with 21 bases between them. CDR3 length equals 14 residues. Germline V gene data show CDR1 as SQVTM and CDR2 as ANQGSEA. The chain's CDR3 is CSDSHRGGVDEQFF. The CDR3 DNA is TGCAGCGACTCCCACAGGGGAGGTGTCGATGAGCAGTTCTTC.

The chain employs TRBV7-2 and TRBJ2-1, with 9 bases fitting TRBD1. This CDR3 is 13 amino acids long. The germline gives CDR1 SGHTA, CDR2 FQGNSA. The V segment lost 5 bases and the J segment 8 bases; nucleotides outside the gene matches: 4. The CDR3 reads CASSGRQGDEQFF. CDR3 coding DNA: TGTGCCAGCAGCGGAAGACAGGGGGATGAGCAGTTCTTC.

The genes are TRBV15 and TRBJ1-2; 7 bases line up with TRBD1. V shed 5 bases and J 3 bases; nucleotides not matched to a gene: 9. The V gene's germline CDR1 is LNHNV and CDR2 YYDKDF (reference sequence). This CDR3 spans 15 amino acids. In DNA, the CDR3 is TGTGCCACCAGCTTAGAAGACAGGGAACACTATGGCTACACCTTC. This translates into CATSLEDREHYGYTF.

This clone was observed a single time. For the CDR3, the DNA is TGTGCCAGCAGCTTGTGGTTTTCCTACGAGCAGTACGTC. Its protein product is CASSLWFSYEQYV. V is TRBV5-6 and J is TRBJ2-7; no clear D gene. The germline V and J ends were trimmed by 1 base and 1 base, with 6 bases remaining between them. Germline V gene data show CDR1 as SGHDT and CDR2 as YYEEEE. The CDR3 runs 13 residues.

The chain recombines TRBV7-2 with TRBJ1-1; a possible D gene is TRBD1 (5 bases). CDR1 and CDR2 from the germline V gene are SGHTA and FQGNSA. V dropped 5 bases and J dropped 5 bases, with 21 bases sitting between them. This CDR3 has 16 residues. CDR3 bases: TGTGCCAGCAGCGTCCCCGGGGGGGTGAGAGGGACTGAAGCTTTCTTT. It specifies CASSVPGGVRGTEAFF. Combining the CDR3 with reference TRBV7-2 and TRBJ1-1 gives the whole variable domain GAGVSQSPSNKVTEKGKDVELRCDPISGHTALYWYRQSLGQGLEFLIYFQGNSAPDKSGLPSDRFSAERTGGSVSTLTIQRTQQEDSAVYLCASSVPGGVRGTEAFFGQGTRLTVV.

The chain recombines TRBV5-1 with TRBJ2-3, with a possible D match to TRBD2 (6 bases). In germline, CDR1 is SGHRS, CDR2 YFSETQ. The CDR3 extends over 14 amino acids. Trimming took 0 bases from V and 6 from J, leaving 11 bases between them. CDR3 nucleotides: TGCGCCAGCAGCTTGGCCCTTGGAGGGGATACGCAGTATTTT. It codes for CASSLALGGDTQYF.

The CDR3 sequence is CASRPSRFNGYTF. CDR3 DNA: TGTGCCAGCAGACCCTCCCGGTTCAATGGCTACACCTTC. The genes are TRBV28 and TRBJ1-2; no definite D call. Germline V lookup: CDR1 MDHEN, CDR2 SYDVKM. The germline V and J ends were trimmed by 6 bases and 6 bases, with 14 bases remaining between them. The CDR3 runs 13 residues.

The chain employs TRBV7-8 and TRBJ2-7, with D hard to call. Germline V lookup: CDR1 SGHVS, CDR2 FQNEAQ. The V and J ends lost 7 bases and 5 bases respectively, with 21 bases between them. The CDR3 length is 15 residues. CDR3 loop: CASTLYIDAHHEQYF. The CDR3 DNA reads as TGTGCCAGCACGCTTTATATCGATGCCCACCACGAGCAGTACTTC. Filled out from reference TRBV7-8 and TRBJ2-7, the complete variable domain reads GAGVSQSPRYKVAKRGQDVALRCDPISGHVSLFWYQQALGQGPEFLTYFQNEAQLDKSGLPSDRFFAERPEGSVSTLKIQRTQQEDSAVYLCASTLYIDAHHEQYFGPGTRLTVT.

J is TRBJ2-3 and V is TRBV28, with TRBD2 matching over 11 bases. Germline V CDR1 and CDR2: MDHEN, SYDVKM. Trimming removed 5 bases from V and 1 base from J; junction bases left unmatched: 5. The CDR3 length is 16 residues. The CDR3 spells CASSILSGGGTDTQYF. The CDR3 DNA is TGTGCCAGCAGTATCCTTAGCGGGGGGGGCACAGATACGCAGTATTTT.

V and J are TRBV25-1 and TRBJ1-1; D unresolved. Germline loops: CDR1 MGHDK, CDR2 SYGVNS. V was pared by 4 bases and J by 3 bases, with 12 bases between. The CDR3 totals 14 residues. DNA for the CDR3: TGTGCCAGCAGTGCCCGAGAAACAGACACTGAAGCTTTCTTT. Amino acids: CASSARETDTEAFF. Looking up the rest from reference TRBV25-1 and TRBJ1-1 gives the full variable domain: EADIYQTPRYLVIGTGKKITLECSQTMGHDKMYWYQQDPGMELHLIHYSYGVNSTEKGDLSSESTVSRIRTEHFPLTLESARPSHTSQYLCASSARETDTEAFFGQGTRLTVV.

This clone was counted between two and nine times. The V call is TRBV12-5, the J call TRBJ2-2; the D is unclear. This CDR3 has 16 amino acids. Trimming left V 3 bases short and J 3 bases short, with 14 bases between. Per germline, CDR1 LGHNT and CDR2 FRNRAP. CDR3 sequence reads: CASGFSQGSDTGELFF. The CDR3 DNA is TGTGCTAGTGGTTTTTCCCAAGGGTCGGACACCGGGGAGCTGTTTTTT.

The chain uses TRBV29-1 and TRBJ1-2, with D unclear. In germline, CDR1 is SQVTM, CDR2 ANQGSEA. Deletions cut 3 bases from V and 9 bases from J, with 23 bases between. The CDR3 is made up of 15 amino acids. CDR3 in DNA: TGCAGCGTTGAGTGGAACGTGAACGAACTATGTTGCTACACCTTC. This gives the protein CSVEWNVNELCCYTF. The whole variable domain, filled in from reference TRBV29-1 and TRBJ1-2, reads SAVISQKPSRDICQRGTSLTIQCQVDSQVTMMFWYRQQPGQSLTLIATANQGSEATYESGFVIDKFPISRPNLTFSTLTVSNMSPEDSSIYLCSVEWNVNELCCYTFGSGTRLTVV.

The rearrangement uses TRBV7-2 and TRBJ1-2; 9 positions agree with TRBD1. The CDR3 is made up of 15 amino acids. Germline CDR1 and CDR2: SGHTA and FQGNSA. The trim removed 6 bases at V and 4 bases at J, leaving 9 bases unmatched. CDR3 sequence reads: CASRQTGTGPYGYTF. CDR3 nucleotide sequence: TGTGCCAGCAGACAAACCGGGACAGGGCCCTATGGCTACACCTTC.

V is TRBV4-3 and J is TRBJ2-7; D is possibly TRBD1 (5 bases). Looked up from germline, CDR1 is LGHNA and CDR2 is YSLEER. Trimming left V 8 bases short and J 3 bases short, with 14 bases between. The length of the CDR3 is 13 residues. The CDR3 protein is CASALGRDYEQYF. The CDR3 DNA follows: TGCGCCAGCGCGCTTGGCAGGGACTACGAGCAGTACTTC.

The gene calls are TRBV29-1 and TRBJ1-1, with a weak D call TRBD1 (6 bases). Germline CDR1 and CDR2: SQVTM and ANQGSEA. The V end was cut by 6 bases, the J end by 1 base, with 12 bases between. The CDR3 runs to 13 residues. CDR3 coding DNA: TGCAGCGTGACAACAGGGCGGAACACTGAAGCTTTCTTT. Its protein is CSVTTGRNTEAFF.